The 2 T cell receptor beta chains presented below share a single source sample, sequenced in a study of T cells after yellow fever vaccination. TCRdb reprocessed the 5' RACE reads with MiXCR, giving one entry per CDR3 protein. Among around 100,000 distinct CDR3 sequences listed, 7% to 8.5% were seen once. The sequencing used CD8+ T cells sorted from PBMCs, collected 45 days after the yellow fever booster vaccination. These receptors originate from a man under 40 who received the YFV17D yellow fever vaccine.

V is TRBV27 and J is TRBJ2-3, with 11 nucleotides matching TRBD2. The germline gives CDR1 MNHEY, CDR2 SMNVEV (reference sequence). The CDR3 consists of 16 residues. Trimming took 5 bases from V and 5 from J; bases not matched to a gene: 9. Written as DNA, the CDR3 is TGTGCCAGCAGTGCCTCAACTAGCGGGGGAGGAGATACGCAGTATTTT. This gives the protein CASSASTSGGGDTQYF.

Worth noting for this clonotype: A single base separates this from a much larger clone, so it may be a read error. The CDR3 coding sequence is TGTGCCAGCAGCTTCGGGACTGACTACGAGCAGTACTTC. Amino acid sequence: CASSFGTDYEQYF. V gene TRBV5-5 combines with J gene TRBJ2-7; possible D gene TRBD2, 6 bases. Germline lookup yields CDR1 SGHKS and CDR2 YYEKEE (reference sequence). V lost 2 bases and J 3 bases, leaving 9 bases between the germline ends. This CDR3 has 13 amino acids.